This T cell receptor (beta chain) was recorded in a study of pediatric ulcerative colitis. General study points: Ulcerative colitis patients shared more blood-rectal clones than controls. All ulcerative colitis patients, but no controls, carried a couple of rectal clonotypes.

No immunosuppressive drugs were given to ulcerative colitis patients before diagnostic colonoscopy. Note on this clone: The antigen is not known.

Profiling relied on immunoSEQ multiplex PCR, and the TCRdb table lists in-frame clones only, not all of them. The repertoire includes roughly 30,000 clones, roughly four fifths of them detected once, and about 4.5% sits in the top ten. The TCR comes from a boy aged 5-17 years with severe ulcerative colitis. Sequenced: blood.

CDR3 sequence reads: CSVVFRGGYEQYF. CDR3 sequence (DNA): TGCAGCGTTGTGTTCAGGGGGGGCTACGAGCAGTACTTC. The rearrangement links TRBV29-1 to TRBJ2-7; D possibly uses TRBD1 or TRBD2 (7 bases each). The length of the CDR3 is 13 residues. Germline V CDR1 and CDR2: SQVTM, ANQGSEA. The V gene lost 4 bases and the J gene lost 3 bases, with 13 bases spanning the gap.